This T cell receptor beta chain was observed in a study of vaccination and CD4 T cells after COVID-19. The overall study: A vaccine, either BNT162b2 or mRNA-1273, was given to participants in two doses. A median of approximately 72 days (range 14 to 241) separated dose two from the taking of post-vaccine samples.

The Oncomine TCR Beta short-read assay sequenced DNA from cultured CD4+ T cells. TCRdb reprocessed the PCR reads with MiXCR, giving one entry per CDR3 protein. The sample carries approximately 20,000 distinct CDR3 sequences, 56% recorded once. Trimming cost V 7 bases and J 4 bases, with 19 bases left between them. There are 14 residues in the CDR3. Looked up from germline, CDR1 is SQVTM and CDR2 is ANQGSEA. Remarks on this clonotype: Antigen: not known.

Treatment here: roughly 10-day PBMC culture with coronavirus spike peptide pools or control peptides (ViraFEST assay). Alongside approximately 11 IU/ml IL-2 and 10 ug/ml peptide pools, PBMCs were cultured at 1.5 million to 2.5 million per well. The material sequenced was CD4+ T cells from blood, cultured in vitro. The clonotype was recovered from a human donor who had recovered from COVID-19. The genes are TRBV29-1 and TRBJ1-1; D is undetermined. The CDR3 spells CSAEAQGFGTEAFF. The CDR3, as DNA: TGCAGCGCCGAGGCTCAAGGGTTTGGCACTGAAGCTTTCTTT.